What follows are 23 T cell receptor beta chains derived from one specimen sequenced in a study of blood T cell repertoires in COVID-19. Profiling relied on immunoSEQ multiplex PCR, and the TCRdb table lists in-frame clones only, not all of them. The sample yields 350,000 to 400,000 clones, just over 90% seen once. Input material: PBMCs or T cells enriched from blood (not recorded which). These TCRs come from a woman aged 40 to 50 who had been exposed to COVID-19.

The chain is built from TRBV3-1 (or the pseudogene TRBV3-2) and TRBJ1-6; no clear D. V was clipped by 0 bases and J by 8 bases, with 5 bases between them. CDR1 is LGHDT and CDR2 is YNNKEL in the germline V gene (reference sequence). The CDR3 is 13 amino acids. The CDR3 DNA reads as TGTGCCAGCAGCCAAGAGCGTCATTCACCCCTCCACTTT. Amino acid sequence: CASSQERHSPLHF.

The chain combines TRBV2 with TRBJ1-5; 9 bases agree with TRBD1. Germline V gene sequence: CDR1 SNHLY, CDR2 FYNNEI. The CDR3 sequence is 15 residues long. V lost 5 bases to trimming and J lost 4 bases; unmatched junction nucleotides: 6. The chain's CDR3 is CASSRTGTGNQPQHF. CDR3 nucleotide sequence: TGTGCCAGCAGTCGAACCGGGACAGGGAATCAGCCCCAGCATTTT. Complete variable domain (other parts from reference TRBV2 and TRBJ1-5): EPEVTQTPSHQVTQMGQEVILRCVPISNHLYFYWYRQILGQKVEFLVSFYNNEISEKSEIFDDQFSVERPDGSNFTLKIRSTKLEDSAMYFCASSRTGTGNQPQHFGDGTRLSIL.

The rearrangement uses TRBV24-1 and TRBJ1-5, with no clear D. The CDR3 consists of 15 residues. The germline gives CDR1 KGHDR, CDR2 SFDVKD. The V end lost 2 bases, the J end lost 3 bases, and 10 bases lay between the germline ends. CDR3 residues: CATSDSGPANQPQHF. As DNA, the CDR3 is TGTGCCACCAGTGATTCTGGGCCAGCCAATCAGCCCCAGCATTTT.

This chain links TRBV21-1 with TRBJ1-2; TRBD1, the D gene given by the table, was not confirmed from the DNA. TRBV21-1 is flagged as a pseudogene. This CDR3 is 13 amino acids long. The CDR3 loop reads CASSLDRTYGYTF. The CDR3 bases are TGTGCCAGCAGCTTGGACAGAACCTATGGCTACACCTTC.

The chain joins TRBV7-9 to TRBJ1-2; no clear D. Trimming removed 0 bases from V and 7 bases from J, with 6 bases in between. The CDR3 is made up of 12 amino acids. The V gene's germline CDR1 is SEHNR and CDR2 FQNEAQ (reference sequence). CDR3 sequence reads: CASSLAAGGYTF. The CDR3 DNA sequence: TGTGCCAGCAGCTTAGCGGCGGGTGGCTACACCTTC.

The chain carries TRBV19 and TRBJ1-1; D is unclear. Germline V gene sequence: CDR1 LNHDA, CDR2 SQIVND (reference sequence). The CDR3 covers 14 residues. V dropped 10 bases and J dropped 4 bases, with 19 bases sitting between them. The DNA for the CDR3 is TGTGCCACCCTCCCGCCTAGAAGTGGCACTGAAGCTTTCTTT. This codes for CATLPPRSGTEAFF.

This clone turned up a few times. This rearrangement joins TRBV27 to TRBJ1-1; 8 nucleotides line up with TRBD1. The CDR3 totals 16 residues. Germline values: CDR1 MNHEY, CDR2 SMNVEV (reference sequence). J gave up 2 bases and V 2 bases, and 7 bases lay outside the gene matches. The CDR3 loop is CASSLGNRGGNTEAFF. The CDR3, as DNA: TGTGCCAGCAGTTTAGGGAACAGGGGGGGAAACACTGAAGCTTTCTTT.

J is TRBJ2-1 and V is TRBV3-1 (or the pseudogene TRBV3-2); the match to TRBD2 covers 12 bases. The V gene end was trimmed by 1 base and the J gene end by 4 bases; junction bases not matched to a gene: 8. The germline V gene has CDR1 LGHDT and CDR2 YNNKEL (reference sequence). There are 18 residues in the CDR3. CDR3 coding DNA: TGTGCCAGCAGCCAAGTGGATCCCGGGACTAGCGGGTACAATGAGCAGTTCTTC. Translating gives CASSQVDPGTSGYNEQFF.

The chain links TRBV12-5 to TRBJ1-3; the match to TRBD1 covers 9 bases. The CDR3 runs 15 residues. The junction had 7 bases not matched to a gene; V was cut back by 6 bases and J by 4 bases. CDR1 and CDR2 from the germline V gene are LGHNT and FRNRAP. CDR3 sequence: CASGSGTGKGNTIYF. CDR3 nucleotides: TGTGCTAGTGGGTCCGGGACAGGGAAAGGAAACACCATATATTTT.

In this sample, this clone turned up once. The chain has TRBV11-2 and TRBJ1-2, with D uncertain. The CDR3 totals 11 residues. V lost 5 bases and J lost 8, with 9 bases in between. Germline-derived CDR1 and CDR2 are SGHAT and FQNNGV. CDR3 in amino acids: CASSHEGGYTF. The CDR3 DNA is TGTGCCAGCAGCCACGAGGGCGGCTACACCTTC.

This chain joins TRBV7-2 and TRBJ1-1, with 9 positions matching TRBD1. After removal of 5 bases from V and 5 bases from J, the junction contained 6 bases not matched to a gene. CDR1 is SGHTA and CDR2 is FQGNSA in the germline V gene. The CDR3 runs 14 residues. CDR3 coding DNA: TGTGCCAGCAGCCGGGACAGGGTGGGAACTGAAGCTTTCTTT. It encodes CASSRDRVGTEAFF.

The CDR3 DNA follows: TGTGCCAGCAGCCTACAGGGGGGGTACACTGAAGCTTTCTTT. Translated: CASSLQGGYTEAFF. The chain carries TRBV5-4 and TRBJ1-1, with TRBD1 identical over 8 bases. With 4 bases clipped from V and 3 bases from J, the junction kept 5 bases outside the gene matches. In germline, CDR1 is SGHNT, CDR2 YYREEE (reference sequence). The CDR3 runs to 14 residues.

The CDR3 DNA reads as TGTGCCAGCAGGGAACAGGTACTCCCTAACTATGGCTACACCTTC. It translates to CASREQVLPNYGYTF. The chain recombines TRBV2 with TRBJ1-2; tentative D call: TRBD1 (5 bases). V was trimmed by 6 bases and J by 0 bases, leaving 14 bases between them. The length of the CDR3 is 15 residues. CDR1 and CDR2 from the germline V gene are SNHLY and FYNNEI. The whole variable domain, remainder taken from reference TRBV2 and TRBJ1-2, is EPEVTQTPSHQVTQMGQEVILRCVPISNHLYFYWYRQILGQKVEFLVSFYNNEISEKSEIFDDQFSVERPDGSNFTLKIRSTKLEDSAMYFCASREQVLPNYGYTFGSGTRLTVV.

On this clone: Different DNA sequences within this sample yield the same CDR3. The chain has TRBV12-3 or TRBV12-4 and TRBJ1-5; no clear D gene. V gave up 3 bases and J gave up 7 bases, with 7 bases separating them. The CDR3 contains 12 residues. The CDR3 nucleotides read TGTGCCAGCAGTTTGAGAGGACAGCCCCAGCATTTT. It codes for CASSLRGQPQHF.

The DNA for the CDR3 is TGCGCCAGCAGCCAAGATGGTACAGTAAACATTCAGTACTTC. Translating it yields CASSQDGTVNIQYF. This chain connects TRBV4-1 to TRBJ2-4, with no clear D. This CDR3 spans 14 amino acids. V shed 0 bases and J shed 6 bases, with 9 bases lying between them. Germline V lookup: CDR1 MGHRA, CDR2 YSYEKL.

V gene TRBV29-1 combines with J gene TRBJ1-1, with 11 bases aligning to TRBD1. The germline gives CDR1 SQVTM, CDR2 ANQGSEA. The V segment lost 6 bases and the J segment 4 bases; nucleotides outside the gene matches: 10. The CDR3 spans 15 residues. The DNA for the CDR3 is TGCAGCGTGCACGGACAGGGGGCCTGGGGCACTGAAGCTTTCTTT. It codes for CSVHGQGAWGTEAFF.

This clone came up once. The rearrangement uses TRBV24-1 and TRBJ1-1; 8 nucleotides align to TRBD1. The germline CDR1 and CDR2 sequences are KGHDR and SFDVKD. The V and J ends lost 4 bases and 0 bases, in that order; junction bases with no gene match: 9. The length of the CDR3 is 17 residues. The CDR3, as DNA: TGTGCCACCAGTGACTCCGGGACAGGTAATATGAACACTGAAGCTTTCTTT. Its protein product is CATSDSGTGNMNTEAFF.

The chain uses TRBV14 and TRBJ1-6; no reliable D call. CDR3 length: 14 amino acids. The V and J ends lost 0 bases and 6 bases respectively, with 6 bases between them. Germline CDR1 reads SGHDN; CDR2 reads FVKESK. CDR3 protein: CASSQESLNSPLHF. The CDR3 nucleotides read TGTGCCAGCAGCCAAGAATCCCTTAATTCACCCCTCCACTTT. Looking up the rest from reference TRBV14 and TRBJ1-6 gives the full variable domain: EAGVTQFPSHSVIEKGQTVTLRCDPISGHDNLYWYRRVMGKEIKFLLHFVKESKQDESGMPNNRFLAERTGGTYSTLKVQPAELEDSGVYFCASSQESLNSPLHFGNGTRLTVT.

The chain recombines TRBV7-2 with TRBJ1-3; 8 bases match TRBD1. Germline lookup yields CDR1 SGHTA and CDR2 FQGNSA. The CDR3 loop spans 15 amino acids. Unmatched junction bases numbered 4, after V lost 5 bases and J lost 1 base. The CDR3 DNA sequence: TGTGCCAGCAGCCCAACAGGGGGTTCTGGAAACACCATATATTTT. Protein product: CASSPTGGSGNTIYF.

The V and J genes are TRBV13 and TRBJ1-3, with unresolved D. Trimming removed 3 bases at V and 0 bases at J, with 9 bases between. Per the germline V gene, CDR1 is PRHDT and CDR2 is FYEKMQ (reference sequence). This CDR3 has 15 residues. The CDR3: CASSLTSFSGNTIYF. CDR3 DNA sequence: TGTGCCAGCAGCTTGACAAGCTTCTCTGGAAACACCATATATTTT.

Written as DNA, the CDR3 is TGTGCCAGCAGCTATGGACAGGGGGGATTCTATGGCTACACCTTC. Protein product: CASSYGQGGFYGYTF. J is TRBJ1-2 and V is TRBV7-9; 10 bases are shared with TRBD1. The CDR3 is 15 amino acids. V shed 4 bases, J shed 4 bases, and the junction held 6 bases outside the gene matches. CDR1 SEHNR and CDR2 FQNEAQ come from the germline V gene (reference sequence).

This clone was recorded once. This sequence joins TRBV2 and TRBJ1-2; D is possibly TRBD1 (5 bases). CDR3 length equals 14 residues. V gave up 8 bases and J gave up 1 base, with 14 bases separating them. Germline values: CDR1 SNHLY, CDR2 FYNNEI. Written as DNA, the CDR3 is TGTGCCAGCCTCTGGGGCAACGGTAACTATGGCTACACCTTC. Encoded protein: CASLWGNGNYGYTF. Drawing the rest from reference TRBV2 and TRBJ1-2, the complete variable domain is EPEVTQTPSHQVTQMGQEVILRCVPISNHLYFYWYRQILGQKVEFLVSFYNNEISEKSEIFDDQFSVERPDGSNFTLKIRSTKLEDSAMYFCASLWGNGNYGYTFGSGTRLTVV.

The chain recombines TRBV5-1 with TRBJ2-3; TRBD1 agrees at 9 bases. The CDR3 covers 15 residues. Germline V gene data show CDR1 as SGHRS and CDR2 as YFSETQ. J gave up 3 bases and V 4 bases, and 6 bases lay outside the gene matches. CDR3 DNA: TGCGCCAGCAGCCCAGGACAGGGGTGGACAGATACGCAGTATTTT. Amino acid sequence: CASSPGQGWTDTQYF.